This T cell receptor (beta chain) derives from a study of blood T cell repertoires in COVID-19. Study-level information: From T cells, B-cell-depleted T cells, or PBMCs came the material, which was cDNA or gDNA.

This CDR3 has 14 residues. Germline CDR1 and CDR2: SGHRS and YFSETQ. Trimming stripped 4 bases from V and 4 bases from J, with 15 bases between. TCRdb keeps only in-frame clones here, not all; method: immunoSEQ multiplex PCR. This table has roughly 160,000 clones, 60% to 85% appearing once. The sample holds a few counts of this clone. This chain joins TRBV5-1 and TRBJ2-7; the D gene is possibly TRBD1 (5 bases). Sequenced: peripheral blood. The receptor was derived from a woman aged 60 to 75 with COVID-19, enrolled during active disease. Here the CDR3 DNA reads TGCGCCAGCAGCGAAGGGGCTGATGTGTACGAGCAGTACTTC. It translates to CASSEGADVYEQYF.